This T cell receptor (beta chain) was found in a study of T cell responses to AZD1222 COVID-19 vaccine. Libraries were prepared by immunoSEQ multiplex PCR; TCRdb keeps only in-frame clonotypes and omits some of them. The sample has approximately 120,000 clones; about 89% are singletons. Study-wide results and limits: The donor cohort was predominantly white British with a female majority, and clonal diversity may have been underestimated. No repertoire was sampled before or during the peak T cell response, only after it. Two AZD1222 doses significantly raised spike-specific TCR breadth and depth over controls.

In regard to this clone: Its antigen is not known.

CDR3 length: 16 amino acids. Germline-derived CDR1 and CDR2 are LNHDA and SQIVND (reference sequence). V lost 7 bases and J 3 bases, leaving 19 bases between the germline ends. This sample comprised peripheral blood, obtained on day 0 of AZD1222 vaccination. The origin of this receptor is an adult in good health. V gene TRBV19 combines with J gene TRBJ1-5; D is uncertain. CDR3 coding DNA: TGTGCCAGTAAGTACAGCAGCGACCTCTTCAATCAGCCCCAGCATTTT. It yields the protein CASKYSSDLFNQPQHF.